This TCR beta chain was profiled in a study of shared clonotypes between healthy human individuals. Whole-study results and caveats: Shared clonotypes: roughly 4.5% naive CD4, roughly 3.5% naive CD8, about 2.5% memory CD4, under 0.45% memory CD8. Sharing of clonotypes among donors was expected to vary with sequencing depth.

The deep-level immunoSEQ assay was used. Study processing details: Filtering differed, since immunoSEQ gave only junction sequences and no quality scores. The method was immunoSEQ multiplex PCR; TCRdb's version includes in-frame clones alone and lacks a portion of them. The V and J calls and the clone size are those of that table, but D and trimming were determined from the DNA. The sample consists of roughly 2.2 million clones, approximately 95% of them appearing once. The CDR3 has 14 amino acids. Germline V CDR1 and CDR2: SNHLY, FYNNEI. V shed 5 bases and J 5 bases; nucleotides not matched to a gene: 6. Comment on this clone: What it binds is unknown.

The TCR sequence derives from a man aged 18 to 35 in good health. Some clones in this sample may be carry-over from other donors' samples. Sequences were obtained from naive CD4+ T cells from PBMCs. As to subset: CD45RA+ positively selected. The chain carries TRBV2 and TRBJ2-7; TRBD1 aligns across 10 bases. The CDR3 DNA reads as TGTGCCAGCAGTTGGGACAGGGGAGGAGACGAGCAGTACTTC. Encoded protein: CASSWDRGGDEQYF.